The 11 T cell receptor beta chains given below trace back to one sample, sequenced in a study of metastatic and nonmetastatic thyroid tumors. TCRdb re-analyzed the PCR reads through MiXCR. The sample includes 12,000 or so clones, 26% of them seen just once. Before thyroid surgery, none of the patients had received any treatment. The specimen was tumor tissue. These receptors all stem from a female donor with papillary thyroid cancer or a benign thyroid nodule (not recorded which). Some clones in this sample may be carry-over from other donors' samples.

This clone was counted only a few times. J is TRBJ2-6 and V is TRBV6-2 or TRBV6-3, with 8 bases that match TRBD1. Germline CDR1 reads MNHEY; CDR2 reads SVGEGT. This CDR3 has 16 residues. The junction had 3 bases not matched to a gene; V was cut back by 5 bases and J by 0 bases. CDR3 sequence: CASSPTGGSGANVLTF. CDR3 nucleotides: TGTGCCAGCAGTCCTACAGGGGGCTCTGGGGCCAACGTCCTGACTTTC.

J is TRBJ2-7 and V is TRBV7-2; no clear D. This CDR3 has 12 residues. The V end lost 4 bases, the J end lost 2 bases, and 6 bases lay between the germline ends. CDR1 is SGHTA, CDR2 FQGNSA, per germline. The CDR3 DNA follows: TGTGCCAGCAGCTCGAATCCCTACGAGCAGTACTTC. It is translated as CASSSNPYEQYF.

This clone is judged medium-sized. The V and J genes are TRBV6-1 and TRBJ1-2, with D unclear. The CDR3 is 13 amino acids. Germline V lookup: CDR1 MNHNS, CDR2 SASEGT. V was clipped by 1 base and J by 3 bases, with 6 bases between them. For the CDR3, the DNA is TGTGCCAGCAGTGAAGGAGGCCACTATGGCTACACCTTC. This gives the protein CASSEGGHYGYTF.

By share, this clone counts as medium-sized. The CDR3 sequence is CSADGPGSIYEQYF. In DNA, the CDR3 is TGCAGTGCAGACGGACCCGGGAGCATCTACGAGCAGTACTTC. The gene calls are TRBV20-1 and TRBJ2-7; TRBD2 might be the D (6 bases). The V gene lost 6 bases and the J gene lost 3 bases, with 18 bases spanning the gap. In germline, CDR1 is DFQATT, CDR2 SNEGSKA (reference sequence). The CDR3 runs to 14 residues.

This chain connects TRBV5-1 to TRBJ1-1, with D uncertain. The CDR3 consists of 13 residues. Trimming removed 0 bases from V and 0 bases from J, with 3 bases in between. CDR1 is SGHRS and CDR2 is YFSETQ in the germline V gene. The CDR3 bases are TGCGCCAGCAGCTTGGGGATGAACACTGAAGCTTTCTTT. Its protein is CASSLGMNTEAFF.

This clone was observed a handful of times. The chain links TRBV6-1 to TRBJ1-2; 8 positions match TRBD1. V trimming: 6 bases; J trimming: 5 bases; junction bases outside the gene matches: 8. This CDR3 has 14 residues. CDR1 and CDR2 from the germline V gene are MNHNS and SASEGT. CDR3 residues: CASSLLDRVYGYTF. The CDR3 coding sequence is TGTGCCAGCAGCCTCCTGGACAGGGTTTATGGCTACACCTTC.

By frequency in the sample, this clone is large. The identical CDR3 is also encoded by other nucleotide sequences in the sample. Here the CDR3 DNA reads TGTGCCAGTAGTATCCAGGGGGATCAGCCCCAGCATTTT. Translated, it gives CASSIQGDQPQHF. The chain couples TRBV19 to TRBJ1-5; TRBD1 matches at 7 bases. Germline V lookup: CDR1 LNHDA, CDR2 SQIVND (reference sequence). Trimming removed 3 bases from V and 5 bases from J; junction bases left unmatched: 1. The CDR3 contains 13 residues.

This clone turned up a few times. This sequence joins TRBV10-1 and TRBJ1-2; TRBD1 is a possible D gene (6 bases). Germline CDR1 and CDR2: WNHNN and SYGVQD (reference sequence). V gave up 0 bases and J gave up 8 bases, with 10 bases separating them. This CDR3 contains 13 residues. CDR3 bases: TGCGCCAGCAGTGAGTCGGGGACATTGGGCTACACCTTC. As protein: CASSESGTLGYTF.

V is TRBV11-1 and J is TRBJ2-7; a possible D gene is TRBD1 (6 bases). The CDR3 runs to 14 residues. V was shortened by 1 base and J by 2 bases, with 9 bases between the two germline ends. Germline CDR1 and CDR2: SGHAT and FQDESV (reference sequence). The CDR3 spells CASSLEGQTYEQYF. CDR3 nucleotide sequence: TGTGCCAGCAGCTTAGAGGGACAAACCTACGAGCAGTACTTC.

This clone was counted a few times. CDR3 coding DNA: TGTGCCAGCAGTTTTGAGTCTCTGAACACTGAAGCTTTCTTT. It specifies CASSFESLNTEAFF. The chain has TRBV12-3 or TRBV12-4 and TRBJ1-1; D is unclear. The CDR3 is 14 amino acids. V shed 3 bases and J shed 0 bases, with 8 bases lying between them.

In DNA form, the CDR3 reads TGCGCCAGCAGCGCCGGCCCCACCGGGGAGCTGTTTTTT. Protein: CASSAGPTGELFF. The rearrangement links TRBV5-1 to TRBJ2-2; D not resolved. The CDR3 has 13 amino acids. Between the trimmed V and J ends, which lost 4 bases and 4 bases, there was a span of 8 bases. The germline CDR1 and CDR2 sequences are SGHRS and YFSETQ.